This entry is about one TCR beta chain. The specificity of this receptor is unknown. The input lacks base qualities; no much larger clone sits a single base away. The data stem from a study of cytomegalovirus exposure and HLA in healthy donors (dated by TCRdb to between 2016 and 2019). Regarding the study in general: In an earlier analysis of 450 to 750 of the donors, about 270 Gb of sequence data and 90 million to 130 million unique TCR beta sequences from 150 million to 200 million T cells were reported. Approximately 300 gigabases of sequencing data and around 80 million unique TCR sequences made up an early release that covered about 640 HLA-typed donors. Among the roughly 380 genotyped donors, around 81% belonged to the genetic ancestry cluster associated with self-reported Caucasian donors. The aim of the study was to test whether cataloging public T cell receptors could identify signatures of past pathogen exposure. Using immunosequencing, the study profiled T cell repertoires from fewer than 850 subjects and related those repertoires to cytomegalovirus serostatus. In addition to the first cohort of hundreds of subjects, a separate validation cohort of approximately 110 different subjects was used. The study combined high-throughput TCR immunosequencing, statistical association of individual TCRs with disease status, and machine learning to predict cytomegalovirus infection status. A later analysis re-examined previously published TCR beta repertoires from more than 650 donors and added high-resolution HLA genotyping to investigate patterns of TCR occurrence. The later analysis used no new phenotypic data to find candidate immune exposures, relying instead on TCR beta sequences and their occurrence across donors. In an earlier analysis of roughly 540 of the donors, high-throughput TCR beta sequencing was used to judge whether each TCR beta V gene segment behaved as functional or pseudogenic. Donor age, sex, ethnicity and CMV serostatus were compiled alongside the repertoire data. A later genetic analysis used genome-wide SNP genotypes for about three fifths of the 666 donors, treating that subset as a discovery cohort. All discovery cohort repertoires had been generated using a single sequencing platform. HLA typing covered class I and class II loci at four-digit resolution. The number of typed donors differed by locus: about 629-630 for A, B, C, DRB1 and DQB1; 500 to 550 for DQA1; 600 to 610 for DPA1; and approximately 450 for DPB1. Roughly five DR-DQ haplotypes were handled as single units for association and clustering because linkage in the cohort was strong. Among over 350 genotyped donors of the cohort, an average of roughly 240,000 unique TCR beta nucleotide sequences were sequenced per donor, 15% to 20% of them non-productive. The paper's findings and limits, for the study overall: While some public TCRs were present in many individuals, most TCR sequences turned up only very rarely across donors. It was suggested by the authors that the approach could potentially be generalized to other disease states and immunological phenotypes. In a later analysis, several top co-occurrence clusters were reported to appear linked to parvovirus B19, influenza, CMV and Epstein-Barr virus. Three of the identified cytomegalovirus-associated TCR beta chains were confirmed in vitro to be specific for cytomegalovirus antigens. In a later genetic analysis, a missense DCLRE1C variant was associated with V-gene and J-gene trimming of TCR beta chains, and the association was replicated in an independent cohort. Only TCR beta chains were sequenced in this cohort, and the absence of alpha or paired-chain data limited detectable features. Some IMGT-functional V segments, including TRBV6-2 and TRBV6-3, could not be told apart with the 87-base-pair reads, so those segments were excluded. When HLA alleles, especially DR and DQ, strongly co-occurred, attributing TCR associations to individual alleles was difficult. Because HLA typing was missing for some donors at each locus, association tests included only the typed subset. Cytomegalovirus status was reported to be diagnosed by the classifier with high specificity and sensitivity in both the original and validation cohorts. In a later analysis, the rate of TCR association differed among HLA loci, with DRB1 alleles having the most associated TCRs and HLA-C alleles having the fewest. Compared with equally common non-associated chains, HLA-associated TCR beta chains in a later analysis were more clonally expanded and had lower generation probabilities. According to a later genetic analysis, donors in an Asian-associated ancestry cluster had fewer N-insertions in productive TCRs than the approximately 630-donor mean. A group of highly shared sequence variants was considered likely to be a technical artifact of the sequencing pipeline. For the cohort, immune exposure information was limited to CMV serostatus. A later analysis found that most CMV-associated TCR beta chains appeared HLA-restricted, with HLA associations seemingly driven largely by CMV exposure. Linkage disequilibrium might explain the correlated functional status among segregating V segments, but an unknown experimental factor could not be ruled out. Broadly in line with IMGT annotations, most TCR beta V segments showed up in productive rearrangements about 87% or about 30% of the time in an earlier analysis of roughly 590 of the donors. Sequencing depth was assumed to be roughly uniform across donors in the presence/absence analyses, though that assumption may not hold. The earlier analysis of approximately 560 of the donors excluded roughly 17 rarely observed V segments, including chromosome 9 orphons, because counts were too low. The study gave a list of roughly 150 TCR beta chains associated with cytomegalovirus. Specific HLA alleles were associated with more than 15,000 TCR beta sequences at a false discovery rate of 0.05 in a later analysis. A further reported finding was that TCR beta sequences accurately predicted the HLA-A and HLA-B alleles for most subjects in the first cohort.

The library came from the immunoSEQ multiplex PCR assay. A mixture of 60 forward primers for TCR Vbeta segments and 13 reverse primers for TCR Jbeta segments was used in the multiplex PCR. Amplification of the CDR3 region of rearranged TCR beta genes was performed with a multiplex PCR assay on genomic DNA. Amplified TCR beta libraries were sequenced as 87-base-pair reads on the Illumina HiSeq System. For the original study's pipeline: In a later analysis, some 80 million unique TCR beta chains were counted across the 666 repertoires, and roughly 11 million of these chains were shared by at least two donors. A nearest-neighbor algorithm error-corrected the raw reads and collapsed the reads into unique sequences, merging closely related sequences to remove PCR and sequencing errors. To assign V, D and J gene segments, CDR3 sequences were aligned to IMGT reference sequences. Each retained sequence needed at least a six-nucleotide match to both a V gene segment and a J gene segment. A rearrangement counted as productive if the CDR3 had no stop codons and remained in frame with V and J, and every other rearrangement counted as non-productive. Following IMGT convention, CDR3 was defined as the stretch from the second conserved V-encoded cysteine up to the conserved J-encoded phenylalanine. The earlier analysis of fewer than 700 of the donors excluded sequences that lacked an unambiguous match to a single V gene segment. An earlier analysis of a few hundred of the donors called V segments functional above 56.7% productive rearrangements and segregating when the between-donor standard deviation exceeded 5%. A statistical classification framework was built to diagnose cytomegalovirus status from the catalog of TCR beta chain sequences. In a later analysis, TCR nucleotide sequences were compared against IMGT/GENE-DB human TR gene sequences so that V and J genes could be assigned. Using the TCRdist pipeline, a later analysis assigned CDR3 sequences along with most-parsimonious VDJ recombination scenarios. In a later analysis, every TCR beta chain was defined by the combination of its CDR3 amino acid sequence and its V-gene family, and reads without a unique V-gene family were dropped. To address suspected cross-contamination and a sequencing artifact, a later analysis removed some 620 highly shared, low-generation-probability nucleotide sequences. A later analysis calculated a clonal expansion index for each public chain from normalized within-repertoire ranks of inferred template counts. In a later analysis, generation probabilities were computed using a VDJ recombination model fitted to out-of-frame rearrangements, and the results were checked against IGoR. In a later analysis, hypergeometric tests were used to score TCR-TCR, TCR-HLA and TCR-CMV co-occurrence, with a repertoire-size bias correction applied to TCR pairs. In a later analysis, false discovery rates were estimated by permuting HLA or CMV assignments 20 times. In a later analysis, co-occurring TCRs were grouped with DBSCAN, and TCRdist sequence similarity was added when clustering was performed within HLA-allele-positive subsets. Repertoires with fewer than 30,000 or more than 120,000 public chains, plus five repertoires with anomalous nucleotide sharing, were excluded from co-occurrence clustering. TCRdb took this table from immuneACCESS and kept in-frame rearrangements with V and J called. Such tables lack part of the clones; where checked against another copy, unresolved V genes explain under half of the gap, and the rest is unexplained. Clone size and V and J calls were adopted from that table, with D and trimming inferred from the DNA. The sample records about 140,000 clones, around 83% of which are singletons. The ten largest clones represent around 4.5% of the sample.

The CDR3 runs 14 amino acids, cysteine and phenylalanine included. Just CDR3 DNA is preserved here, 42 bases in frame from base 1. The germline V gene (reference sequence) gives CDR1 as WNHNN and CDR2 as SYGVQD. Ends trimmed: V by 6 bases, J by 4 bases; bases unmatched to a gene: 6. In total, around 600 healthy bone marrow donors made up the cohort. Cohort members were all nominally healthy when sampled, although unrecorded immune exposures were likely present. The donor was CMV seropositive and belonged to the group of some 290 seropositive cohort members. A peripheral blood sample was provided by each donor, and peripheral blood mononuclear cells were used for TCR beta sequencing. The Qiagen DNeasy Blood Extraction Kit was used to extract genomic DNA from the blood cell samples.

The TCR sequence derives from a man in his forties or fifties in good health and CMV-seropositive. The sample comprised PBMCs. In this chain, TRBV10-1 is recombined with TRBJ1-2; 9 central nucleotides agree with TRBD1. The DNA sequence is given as TGCGCCAGCAGGGACAGGGGTCTCGGCTATGGCTACACCTTC. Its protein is CASRDRGLGYGYTF.